The clone carrying this TCR beta chain was recorded a few times. Its antigen is unknown. The data belong to a study of response to subunit inactivated influenza vaccine. Findings of the study overall: The authors proposed limited new T cell recruitment per seasonal influenza vaccination.

This CDR3 region has 19 residues. Trimming took off 0 bases at V and 9 bases at J, with 30 bases between the two ends. CDR1 and CDR2 (germline): MNHEY, SVGAGI. TCRdb reprocessed the RT-PCR reads with MiXCR, giving one entry per CDR3 protein. The sample holds approximately 500,000 distinct CDR3 sequences, 10% to 15% seen once. The source material was PBMCs from blood, sampled roughly 6 weeks after vaccination. This rearrangement joins TRBV6-5 to TRBJ2-7; weak D call: TRBD2 (6 bases). The receptor was derived from a man aged 50 or older who received an inactivated influenza vaccine. The CDR3 region is CASSYSRGRSLEVDSGQYF. The CDR3, as DNA: TGTGCCAGCAGTTACTCCCGGGGGAGGTCGTTGGAAGTCGACTCCGGGCAGTACTTC.